Its frequency marks the clone carrying this T cell receptor (beta chain) as medium-sized (0.01 to 0.1%). The record originates from a study of T cell clusters in autoimmune cytopenias. TRB was amplified from about 270 ng of peripheral blood genomic DNA per sample. One tube held mixed TRB-A and TRB-B primer pools for touch-down PCR. TCRdb reprocessed the multiplex PCR reads and stores each CDR3 protein as one record, lacking DNA. This sample's table reports 9,500 to 15,000 distinct CDR3 sequences. Germline V CDR1 and CDR2: DFQATT, SNEGSKA (reference sequence). The CDR3 spans 14 residues. These data are also associated with another study on T cell repertoires in aging, cancer and after chemotherapy.

The TCR sequence derives from a human donor in good health. J is TRBJ1-1 and V is TRBV20-1; the TRBD1 assignment by TCRdb is unverifiable without DNA. Material: peripheral blood. The CDR3 sequence: CSAAPGSSDTEAFF.